This entry concerns a single T cell receptor (beta chain). The record originates from a study of patients and donors after allogeneic stem cell transplantation. Trimming removed 6 bases from V and 1 base from J, with 6 bases in between. The CDR3 is made up of 12 amino acids. CDR1 SGHAT and CDR2 FQDESV come from the germline V gene (reference sequence). From the RT-PCR reads, TCRdb called clonotypes with MiXCR, one entry per CDR3 protein. The repertoire holds approximately 410,000 distinct CDR3 sequences, approximately 16% seen once, with over 6% in the top ten. What was sequenced was blood, either unsorted or a sorted T cell fraction (not recorded which). This chain links TRBV11-1 with TRBJ1-1, with no clear D. The clonotype comes from a human donor who was either an allogeneic HSCT recipient or a stem cell or donor lymphocyte infusion donor (not recorded which). It is not recorded whose cells these are; they may come from a transplant donor. Here the CDR3 reads CASRNRNTEAFF. Written as DNA, the CDR3 is TGTGCCAGCAGAAACAGGAACACTGAAGCTTTCTTT.